Listed below are T cell receptor beta chains from one sample, sequenced in a study of blood T cells in healthy people across ages. MiXCR, applied by TCRdb to the 5' RACE reads, yields one record per CDR3 protein. This sample yields 1.5 million to 2 million distinct CDR3 sequences, of which less than 50% are seen a single time; around 2.1% belongs to the top ten. The source material was blood. All receptors come from a woman in her 40s in good health. Each CDR3 is given with its conserved first and last residue. D genes are given only for firm matches. Size is stated for part of the rows, as once, few or many counts, or as a class when the clone is expanded.

>TRBV18|TRBD1|once|TRBJ2-7
CASSLKGQSEQYF
TGTGCCAGCTCACTGAAGGGACAGTCCGAGCAGTACTTC
>TRBV5-1|TRBD2|NA|TRBJ2-1
CASSHDLAGDEQFF
TGCGCCAGCAGCCACGACCTAGCGGGGGATGAGCAGTTCTTC
>TRBV20-1|TRBD2|NA|TRBJ2-7
CSARSTGLAGGTSYEQYF
TGCAGTGCTAGGTCGACGGGTCTAGCGGGGGGGACCTCCTACGAGCAGTACTTC
>TRBV5-1|TRBD2|once|TRBJ2-3
CASSTGLAGFARDTQYF
TGCGCCAGCAGCACGGGACTAGCGGGCTTCGCACGTGATACGCAGTATTTT
>TRBV27|TRBD1|NA|TRBJ2-5
CASSCGQGGGMTQYF
TGTGCCAGCAGTTGCGGACAGGGAGGTGGGATGACCCAGTACTTC
>TRBV4-2|NA|NA|TRBJ2-7
CASSQELGFYEQYF
TGTGCCAGCAGCCAAGAGTTGGGATTCTACGAGCAGTACTTC
>TRBV20-1|TRBD2|few|TRBJ2-5
CSVTPRRGGETQYF
TGCAGTGTTACCCCTCGTAGGGGAGGGGAGACCCAGTACTTC
>TRBV7-7|TRBD1|few|TRBJ2-5
CASSLVQGLGETQYF
TGTGCTAGCAGCCTAGTACAGGGGTTGGGAGAGACCCAGTACTTC
>TRBV10-3|NA|few|TRBJ2-7
CAISDRAGYEQYF
TGTGCCATCAGTGATCGGGCAGGCTACGAGCAGTACTTC
>TRBV4-1|TRBD1|NA|TRBJ2-3
CASSQDMSMVGTGSQYF
TGCGCCAGCAGCCAAGACATGTCAATGGTGGGGACAGGGTCGCAGTATTTT
>TRBV14|NA|few|TRBJ2-7
CASSQNRIPGGEQYF
TGTGCCAGCAGCCAGAACAGAATCCCTGGAGGCGAGCAGTACTTC
>TRBV12-3/TRBV12-4|NA|once|TRBJ2-1
CASSIVRVDEQFF
TGTGCCAGCAGTATCGTCAGGGTCGATGAGCAGTTCTTC
>TRBV9|TRBD2|NA|TRBJ2-1
CASTQSGGAGNEQFF
TGTGCCAGCACCCAGAGCGGGGGGGCCGGGAATGAGCAGTTCTTC
>TRBV7-9|TRBD1|NA|TRBJ1-4
CASSFWDRGSEKLFF
TGTGCCAGCAGCTTCTGGGACAGGGGGTCTGAAAAACTGTTTTTT
>TRBV6-2/TRBV6-3|NA|few|TRBJ2-5
CASRKGHPLQETQYF
TGTGCCAGCAGAAAGGGACACCCACTCCAAGAGACCCAGTACTTC
>TRBV2|NA|NA|TRBJ2-5
CASSEALGGRETQYF
TGTGCCAGCAGTGAAGCGCTGGGGGGTAGGGAGACCCAGTACTTC
>TRBV2|TRBD2|NA|TRBJ2-3
CASSGIYGGNSTDTQYF
TGTGCCAGCAGTGGGATATACGGGGGGAATAGCACAGATACGCAGTATTTT
>TRBV5-1|NA|NA|TRBJ2-7
CASSLAGPGDEQYF
TGCGCCAGCAGCTTGGCCGGTCCCGGGGACGAGCAGTACTTC
>TRBV11-2|TRBD1|NA|TRBJ1-2
CAHEGQGAPGYTF
TGTGCCCACGAGGGACAGGGGGCACCTGGCTACACCTTC
>TRBV10-3|TRBD2|NA|TRBJ2-4
CAISDGLAGVQAKNIQYF
TGTGCCATCAGTGATGGACTAGCGGGGGTTCAGGCCAAAAACATTCAGTACTTC
>TRBV5-5|TRBD1|NA|TRBJ2-7
CASSATGDEQYF
TGTGCCAGCAGCGCGACAGGGGACGAGCAGTACTTC
>TRBV6-5|NA|NA|TRBJ2-1
CANSYPNTYNEQFF
TGTGCCAACAGTTACCCGAATACCTACAATGAGCAGTTCTTC
>TRBV12-3/TRBV12-4|TRBD1|few|TRBJ1-2
CASSPGTGHYYGYTF
TGTGCCAGCAGTCCTGGGACAGGGCATTACTATGGCTACACCTTC
>TRBV7-8|NA|NA|TRBJ2-5
CASSFPPGLPYF
TGTGCCAGCAGCTTCCCACCGGGACTCCCGTACTTC